This T cell receptor beta chain derives from a study of shared clonotypes between healthy human individuals. The donors were adults (healthy and HIV-negative) with no recent acute infections or vaccinations. Investigators divided CD4+ cells into CD45RA+ naive and CD45RA-negative memory subsets. CDR3 length: 13 residues. From germline, CDR1 is LNHDA and CDR2 SQIVND (reference sequence). Replicate PCRs for sorted subsets used 200 ng DNA; this equaled 30,000 to 35,000 T cell genomes. Produced via immunoSEQ multiplex PCR; TCRdb's table is partial and in-frame only. The data contain approximately 2.3 million clones, 85% to 95% of them singletons. Study-wide findings and caveats: Even with large depth, rarefaction showed that sorted-subset sequencing was incomplete.

A remark on this clone: Its matching antigen is unknown. Sequence at one end of the junction differs from germline and may be a read error.

This TCR came from a man between 18 and 35 years old in good health. Some clones in this sample may be carry-over from other donors' samples. The material sequenced was naive CD4+ T cells from PBMCs. Indicated subset: CD45RA+ positively selected. V usage is TRBV19 and J usage is TRBJ1-1; TRBD1 agrees at 8 bases. The CDR3 loop is CASSIMGQARRGF. The CDR3 coding sequence is TGTGCCAGTAGTATAATGGGACAGGCACGACGGGGCTTT.